The source of this TCR beta chain is a study of Ad26.COV2.S vaccination and SARS-CoV-2 variants. About the study: Donor got 5x10^10 or 1x10^11 viral particles of Ad26.COV2.S.

As for treatment: over 15 received Ad26.COV2.S at low or high dose, single or two shots; roughly five received placebo; per-sample allocation not given. Material that was analyzed had been drawn on day 63 after the first vaccine or placebo injection. Ad26.COV2.S expressed prefusion-stabilized spike from the original Wuhan strain. Data came from immunoSEQ multiplex PCR; TCRdb stores just in-frame clones and leaves some out. The table lists 300,000 to 350,000 clones, around nine tenths of them singletons, with about 10% in the top ten. A note on this clone: Its antigen remains unknown.

Overall study findings and caveats: Researchers cautioned that TCR breadth and depth analyses may have underestimated total T cell responses.

The V gene's germline CDR1 is MNHEY and CDR2 SVGAGI. The CDR3 totals 14 residues. Trimming removed 4 bases from V and 4 bases from J; junction bases left unmatched: 4. The sequence was collected from a person between 18 and 59 years old who received the Ad26.COV2.S COVID-19 vaccine or a placebo. The sample was peripheral blood, taken in a trial of Ad26.COV2.S vaccine versus placebo. The chain is built from TRBV6-5 and TRBJ1-5; 7 nucleotides agree with TRBD1. The CDR3 nucleotides read TGTGCCAGCAGTTCCGCAGGGGGGAATCAGCCCCAGCATTTT. It translates to CASSSAGGNQPQHF.